This TCR beta chain was documented in a study of OX40 agonist ivuxolimab in advanced cancers. About the research overall: In this cohort, patients received ivuxolimab, an agonistic anti-OX40 (CD134) antibody. One hepatocellular carcinoma and a couple of cutaneous melanoma patients partially responded.

Baseline was the first blood sampling point, followed by cycle 4 day 1 and cycle 7 day 1. Measured with immunoSEQ multiplex PCR; TCRdb has only the in-frame clones, and not every one. Of more than 95,000 clones listed, less than 95% were seen once; the top ten hold around 0.84%. Germline assignment: CDR1 SGHRS and CDR2 YFSETQ. V was clipped by 0 bases and J by 3 bases, with 13 bases between them. The CDR3 runs 15 residues. This clonotype was obtained from an adult with an advanced solid tumor such as melanoma, head and neck, liver or kidney cancer. The material was CD4+ or CD8+ T cells sorted from blood, obtained in a trial of the OX40 agonist ivuxolimab. This chain uses TRBV5-1 with TRBJ2-7; tentatively, D is TRBD2 (6 bases). The CDR3 loop is CASSLGGGPSYEQYF. The CDR3 DNA reads as TGCGCCAGCAGCTTGGGGGGAGGTCCCAGCTACGAGCAGTACTTC. The variable domain in full, with the rest retrieved from reference TRBV5-1 and TRBJ2-7, is KAGVTQTPRYLIKTRGQQVTLSCSPISGHRSVSWYQQTPGQGLQFLFEYFSETQRNKGNFPGRFSGRQFSNSRSEMNVSTLELGDSALYLCASSLGGGPSYEQYFGPGTRLTVT.